These 26 T cell receptor beta chains share one sample of origin, sequenced in a study of cytomegalovirus exposure and HLA in healthy donors. Vbeta (60) and Jbeta (13) primers were used in the PCR. The assay was immunoSEQ multiplex PCR, and TCRdb's table has in-frame clones only and misses some. Found here are 150,000 to 180,000 clones, about 68% of them singletons; the top ten hold approximately 1.4%. Sequencing used PBMCs. Receptors were obtained from a man younger than 35 in good health and CMV-seronegative.

This clone showed up just a few times. The gene calls are TRBV6-6 and TRBJ2-7; D perhaps matches TRBD2 (5 bases). V lost 6 bases to trimming and J lost 1 base, with 13 bases between them. Germline V CDR1 and CDR2: MNHNY, SVGAGI (reference sequence). This CDR3 has 14 residues. CDR3 sequence (DNA): TGTGCCAGCAGCCACAGACTACATTCCTACGAGCAGTACTTC. This gives the protein CASSHRLHSYEQYF.

This clone occurred a few times. The gene calls are TRBV19 and TRBJ2-2, with 8 bases identical to TRBD1. The germline V gene encodes CDR1 LNHDA and CDR2 SQIVND (reference sequence). The CDR3 totals 16 residues. With 4 bases clipped from V and 2 bases from J, the junction kept 6 bases outside the gene matches. The CDR3 coding sequence is TGTGCCAGTAGTACCTCAGGGGGCCTTAACACCGGGGAGCTGTTTTTT. Its translation: CASSTSGGLNTGELFF.

The gene calls are TRBV5-6 and TRBJ1-5; 10 bases line up with TRBD1. The CDR3 totals 15 residues. Germline V gives CDR1 SGHDT, CDR2 YYEEEE. Trimming cost V 0 bases and J 4 bases; bases outside gene matches: 1. CDR3 protein: CASSLGQGANQPQHF. CDR3 coding DNA: TGTGCCAGCAGCTTGGGACAGGGGGCGAATCAGCCCCAGCATTTT.

This clone has a handful of counts. The rearrangement uses TRBV4-1 and TRBJ2-7; 8 bases line up with TRBD2. Germline CDR1 is MGHRA and CDR2 is YSYEKL. The CDR3 is made up of 14 amino acids. The J segment lost 4 bases and the V segment lost 3 bases, leaving 5 bases of the junction unmatched. CDR3 coding DNA: TGCGCCAGCAGCCAGCCTCGGGAGGGGTACGAGCAGTACTTC. Its protein product is CASSQPREGYEQYF.

This clone was seen a few times. This chain connects TRBV7-9 to TRBJ1-1; D is unresolved. V lost 5 bases, J lost 3 bases, and 7 bases lay in between. Germline V lookup: CDR1 SEHNR, CDR2 FQNEAQ (reference sequence). The length of the CDR3 is 12 residues. CDR3 loop: CASSAPYTEAFF. In nucleotides, the CDR3 is TGTGCCAGCAGCGCGCCGTACACTGAAGCTTTCTTT.

The CDR3 here is CASSGGLGGKQFF. CDR3 DNA: TGTGCCAGCAGTGGGGGACTAGGGGGAAAGCAGTTCTTC. The gene calls are TRBV27 and TRBJ2-1; the match to TRBD2 covers 8 bases. The germline V gene has CDR1 MNHEY and CDR2 SMNVEV (reference sequence). Trimming cost V 5 bases and J 11 bases; bases outside gene matches: 8. This CDR3 is built from 13 residues.

This sequence joins TRBV5-4 and TRBJ2-3, with TRBD2 matching 9 bases. V shed 4 bases and J 8 bases; nucleotides not matched to a gene: 14. The CDR3 consists of 16 residues. Germline CDR1 is SGHNT and CDR2 is YYREEE (reference sequence). CDR3 residues: CASSPRATSGFGTQYF. CDR3 coding DNA: TGTGCCAGCAGCCCCCGGGCGACTAGCGGCTTCGGTACGCAGTATTTT.

This chain joins TRBV5-5 and TRBJ2-5; D not resolved. CDR1 and CDR2 from the germline V gene are SGHKS and YYEKEE (reference sequence). V shed 0 bases and J shed 5 bases, with 11 bases lying between them. The CDR3 has 14 residues. CDR3 protein: CASSLATPRETQYF. The CDR3 DNA sequence: TGTGCCAGCAGCTTGGCAACACCGAGGGAGACCCAGTACTTC.

The gene calls are TRBV19 and TRBJ2-3; the D gene is possibly TRBD2 (5 bases). The ends were cut back, 8 bases at V and 3 bases at J, with 24 bases in the middle. Germline V gene sequence: CDR1 LNHDA, CDR2 SQIVND (reference sequence). CDR3 length: 17 residues. The CDR3 region is CASGALPEGVRTDTQYF. In nucleotides, the CDR3 is TGTGCCAGTGGCGCCCTCCCAGAGGGAGTTAGAACAGATACGCAGTATTTT. Based on the CDR3 plus reference TRBV19 and TRBJ2-3, the full variable domain is DGGITQSPKYLFRKEGQNVTLSCEQNLNHDAMYWYRQDPGQGLRLIYYSQIVNDFQKGDIAEGYSVSREKKESFPLTVTSAQKNPTAFYLCASGALPEGVRTDTQYFGPGTRLTVL.

The CDR3 sequence is CAVSGTPQETQYF. The CDR3 DNA reads as TGTGCCGTTTCCGGGACACCCCAAGAGACCCAGTACTTC. The J gene is TRBJ2-5, the V gene TRBV6-5; tentative D call: TRBD1 (6 bases). There are 13 residues in the CDR3. V was pared by 11 bases and J by 1 base, with 14 bases between. CDR1 and CDR2 from the germline V gene are MNHEY and SVGAGI.

The V and J genes are TRBV30 and TRBJ2-3; TRBD2 matches at 10 bases. The V segment lost 3 bases and the J segment 6 bases; nucleotides outside the gene matches: 9. Germline loops: CDR1 GTSNPN, CDR2 SVGIG (reference sequence). The CDR3 loop spans 15 amino acids. The CDR3 DNA is TGTGCCTGGAGAGGCGGGACTAGCGAGGCGGATACGCAGTATTTT. Its translation is CAWRGGTSEADTQYF.

The count of this clone is one. The chain is built from TRBV5-1 and TRBJ2-1; TRBD2 aligns across 7 bases. This CDR3 is built from 17 residues. Trimming took 0 bases from V and 3 from J; bases not matched to a gene: 9. Germline lookup yields CDR1 SGHRS and CDR2 YFSETQ. The CDR3 DNA is TGCGCCAGCAGCTTGGCTGGGGGGGGTGGAGGCTACAATGAGCAGTTCTTC. Encoded protein: CASSLAGGGGGYNEQFF.

This clone was counted only a few times. The gene calls are TRBV4-1 and TRBJ2-3; 8 bases agree with TRBD2. Unmatched junction bases numbered 15, after V lost 4 bases and J lost 6 bases. The germline gives CDR1 MGHRA, CDR2 YSYEKL. This CDR3 is built from 17 residues. The CDR3 nucleotides read TGCGCCAGCAGCCCTACGAGACTAGCGTCGTGGTGGGATACGCAGTATTTT. Translation gives CASSPTRLASWWDTQYF.

J is TRBJ1-5 and V is TRBV19; 8 nucleotides match TRBD1. V shed 6 bases, J shed 5 bases, and the junction held 12 bases outside the gene matches. The CDR3 covers 16 residues. Germline CDR1 reads LNHDA; CDR2 reads SQIVND (reference sequence). CDR3 coding DNA: TGTGCCAGTAGACCCAGGACAGGGTCACTCTATCAGCCCCAGCATTTT. This encodes CASRPRTGSLYQPQHF.

The rearrangement joins TRBV28 to TRBJ1-4; no reliable D call. Germline-derived CDR1 and CDR2 are MDHEN and SYDVKM. The CDR3 consists of 15 residues. V was trimmed by 1 base and J by 8 bases, leaving 14 bases between them. The CDR3 sequence is CASSLSNPRREKLFF. The CDR3 coding sequence is TGTGCCAGCAGTTTATCCAACCCCCGGAGGGAAAAACTGTTTTTT.

The rearrangement joins TRBV9 to TRBJ2-1; TRBD1 matches at 7 bases. CDR3 length: 14 residues. J gave up 5 bases and V 7 bases, and 9 bases lay outside the gene matches. Germline values: CDR1 SGDLS, CDR2 YYNGEE. The CDR3 region is CASARQGPDNEQFF. In nucleotides, the CDR3 is TGTGCCAGCGCTCGACAGGGCCCCGACAATGAGCAGTTCTTC.

This clone was found many times. The junction shows a germline mismatch at one end, possibly a read error. J is TRBJ2-7 and V is TRBV4-1; TRBD1 agrees at 9 bases. The V gene's germline CDR1 is MGHRA and CDR2 YSYEKL. This CDR3 has 17 residues. The CDR3 DNA is TGCGCCAGCAGTCAAGGCGGGACAGGGAGATTTTCCTACGAGCAGTACTTC. Translating gives CASSQGGTGRFSYEQYF.

V gene TRBV7-2 combines with J gene TRBJ2-7; the D gene is possibly TRBD1 (6 bases). Germline V gene sequence: CDR1 SGHTA, CDR2 FQGNSA. CDR3 length: 16 amino acids. The V and J ends lost 1 base and 7 bases respectively, with 20 bases between them. CDR3 bases: TGTGCCAGCAGCTTAGAATTAAGGGGGTGGGCTTCAGAGCAGTACTTC. Translated: CASSLELRGWASEQYF.

This chain connects TRBV19 to TRBJ2-7; 7 bases fit TRBD1. The CDR3 extends over 13 amino acids. V lost 6 bases, J lost 3 bases, and 5 bases stayed unmatched. Germline values: CDR1 LNHDA, CDR2 SQIVND (reference sequence). The CDR3: CASRRGQLYEQYF. CDR3 sequence (DNA): TGTGCCAGTAGAAGGGGACAGCTCTACGAGCAGTACTTC.

The chain uses TRBV7-8 and TRBJ2-3, with 10 bases fitting TRBD1. CDR1 and CDR2 from the germline V gene are SGHVS and FQNEAQ. There are 16 residues in the CDR3. Trimming cost V 7 bases and J 4 bases; bases outside gene matches: 11. CDR3 nucleotides: TGTGCCAGCACCCAGGGACAGGGGACGGTGGCAGATACGCAGTATTTT. This gives the protein CASTQGQGTVADTQYF.

The V gene is TRBV18, the J gene TRBJ1-2; TRBD1 agrees at 7 bases. The CDR3 extends over 15 amino acids. CDR1 and CDR2 from the germline V gene are KGHSH and LQKENI. Trimming cost V 4 bases and J 9 bases; bases outside gene matches: 14. The CDR3 loop reads CASSLDDRDPMRYTF. The DNA for the CDR3 is TGTGCCAGCTCACTCGACGACAGGGACCCTATGCGCTACACCTTC.

V gene TRBV2 combines with J gene TRBJ2-1, with 10 bases identical to TRBD2. V trimming: 4 bases; J trimming: 7 bases; junction bases outside the gene matches: 10. The CDR3 is 16 amino acids. CDR1 is SNHLY and CDR2 is FYNNEI in the germline V gene. The CDR3 coding sequence is TGTGCCAGCAGTGTGAGGGTAGCGGGAGGCGTTAATGAGCAGTTCTTC. Its protein product is CASSVRVAGGVNEQFF. Full variable domain (remainder filled in from reference TRBV2 and TRBJ2-1): EPEVTQTPSHQVTQMGQEVILRCVPISNHLYFYWYRQILGQKVEFLVSFYNNEISEKSEIFDDQFSVERPDGSNFTLKIRSTKLEDSAMYFCASSVRVAGGVNEQFFGPGTRLTVL.

This clone has just a few counts. The V gene is TRBV19, the J gene TRBJ2-1; D gene uncertain. The CDR3 has 14 amino acids. V lost 5 bases, J lost 1 base, and 9 bases lay in between. CDR1 and CDR2 from the germline V gene are LNHDA and SQIVND (reference sequence). Written as DNA, the CDR3 is TGTGCCAGTAGTCCCAGAAGTTCCTACAATGAGCAGTTCTTC. Protein product: CASSPRSSYNEQFF.

The genes are TRBV5-4 and TRBJ1-2, with 10 bases matching TRBD1. The CDR3 extends over 15 amino acids. Germline lookup yields CDR1 SGHNT and CDR2 YYREEE (reference sequence). V shed 2 bases and J 5 bases; nucleotides not matched to a gene: 6. CDR3 sequence reads: CASSFMDRGGYGYTF. The CDR3 coding sequence is TGTGCCAGCAGCTTCATGGACAGGGGGGGGTATGGCTACACCTTC.

This clone came up a few times. The genes are TRBV9 and TRBJ2-1, with 14 bases aligning to TRBD2. The CDR3 is 15 amino acids. The V gene's germline CDR1 is SGDLS and CDR2 YYNGEE. The ends lost 2 bases at V and 8 bases at J; junction bases unmatched: 3. The chain's CDR3 is CASSVGLAGEYEQFF. In DNA, the CDR3 is TGTGCCAGCAGCGTGGGACTAGCGGGAGAGTATGAGCAGTTCTTC.

The chain links TRBV7-9 to TRBJ2-3; the D gene is possibly TRBD2 (6 bases). Germline V gene sequence: CDR1 SEHNR, CDR2 FQNEAQ (reference sequence). Trimming took off 3 bases at V and 5 bases at J, with 18 bases between the two ends. The CDR3 is 16 amino acids. This CDR3 reads CASSFWGTQEGDTQYF. The CDR3 nucleotides read TGTGCCAGCAGCTTTTGGGGGACCCAGGAGGGAGATACGCAGTATTTT.